This T cell receptor beta chain was sequenced in a study of blood T cell repertoires in COVID-19. Only in-frame clones appear in the TCRdb table, and some are missing; sequencing was by immunoSEQ multiplex PCR. The sample includes about 39,000 clones, about 94% seen only once; the top ten take under 5%. The CDR3 consists of 16 residues. The germline CDR1 and CDR2 sequences are MNHEY and SVGAGI. Trimming cost V 2 bases and J 1 base; bases outside gene matches: 5. This chain connects TRBV6-5 to TRBJ1-1; 9 bases are a match to TRBD1. The receptor was derived from a human donor with active COVID-19. The donor label of this sample is uncertain. Input material: peripheral blood. The CDR3 loop is CASSYARQGGNTEAFF. The CDR3 DNA is TGTGCCAGCAGTTACGCGAGACAGGGGGGGAACACTGAAGCTTTCTTT.